Shown below are 14 T cell receptor beta chains from a single sample sequenced in a study of Graves' ophthalmopathy and Graves' hyperthyroidism. TCR beta CDR3 regions were amplified from RNA transcripts. The first-round RT-PCR employed HTBI primers together with the Qiagen OneStep RT-PCR kit. A multiplex PCR was then performed as the second round. TCRdb independently ran MiXCR on the multiplex PCR reads; one entry per CDR3 protein. The data show roughly 230,000 distinct CDR3 sequences, roughly a fifth seen once. Sequenced: peripheral blood. Every receptor here comes from a woman between 50 and 59 years old with Graves' ophthalmopathy.

This clonotype was observed at least ten times. CDR3 DNA: TGCAGTGCTAGAAGGTCGGGGACTCCTCGATACGAGCAGTACTTC. It encodes CSARRSGTPRYEQYF. This chain connects TRBV20-1 to TRBJ2-7, with D possibly being TRBD2 (6 bases). This CDR3 region has 15 residues. V dropped 2 bases and J dropped 4 bases, with 18 bases sitting between them. Per germline, CDR1 DFQATT and CDR2 SNEGSKA (reference sequence).

This clonotype was counted many times. In nucleotides, the CDR3 is TGCGCCAGCAGCGTAGGCAGAACCTACGAGCAGTACTTC. Protein: CASSVGRTYEQYF. The chain uses TRBV5-1 and TRBJ2-7; D not resolved. Between the trimmed V and J ends, which lost 4 bases and 2 bases, there was a span of 10 bases. CDR3 size: 13 residues. CDR1 is SGHRS and CDR2 is YFSETQ in the germline V gene.

This clonotype was seen ten or more times. The V and J genes are TRBV30 and TRBJ1-2; D ambiguous. The length of the CDR3 is 11 residues. The germline V gene has CDR1 GTSNPN and CDR2 SVGIG (reference sequence). Trimming left V 0 bases short and J 12 bases short, with 11 bases between. In DNA form, the CDR3 reads TGTGCCTGGAGTGTACGCGGAGTTCACACCTTC. Its translation is CAWSVRGVHTF.

The chain has TRBV12-3 or TRBV12-4 and TRBJ1-2, with TRBD1 as a possible D gene (5 bases). The V end was cut by 5 bases, the J end by 2 bases, with 15 bases between. The CDR3 has 15 residues. CDR3 sequence: CASSRRGSLNYGYTF. The DNA for the CDR3 is TGTGCCAGCAGTCGTAGGGGATCACTCAACTATGGCTACACCTTC.

This clonotype was recorded a few times. This chain connects TRBV30 to TRBJ1-5, with 10 bases aligning to TRBD1. The CDR3 is 15 residues long. V shed 3 bases, J shed 6 bases, and the junction held 8 bases outside the gene matches. Germline values: CDR1 GTSNPN, CDR2 SVGIG (reference sequence). CDR3 coding DNA: TGTGCCTGGAGCTCCGGGACAGGGGTTCGTCAGCCCCAGCATTTT. Translated: CAWSSGTGVRQPQHF.

This chain joins TRBV9 and TRBJ2-3; a weak D match, TRBD2 (6 bases). Deletions cut 3 bases from V and 0 bases from J, with 14 bases between. The CDR3 spans 16 residues. Germline V lookup: CDR1 SGDLS, CDR2 YYNGEE. DNA for the CDR3: TGTGCCAGCAGCGGCCGGGGCGGGACTAGCACAGATACGCAGTATTTT. Its protein product is CASSGRGGTSTDTQYF.

Ten or more counts support this clonotype. This chain connects TRBV2 to TRBJ1-2; maybe TRBD1 (5 bases). The germline CDR1 and CDR2 sequences are SNHLY and FYNNEI. Deletions cut 7 bases from V and 0 bases from J, with 9 bases between. CDR3 length: 13 amino acids. CDR3 protein: CASTTVTNYGYTF. CDR3 bases: TGTGCCAGCACGACAGTCACTAACTATGGCTACACCTTC.

This clonotype was found many times. CDR3 coding DNA: TGCAGTGCTAGAGGGGAGTGGAGGCAGCCCCAGCATTTT. This encodes CSARGEWRQPQHF. The V gene is TRBV20-1, the J gene TRBJ1-5; D unclear. The germline V gene encodes CDR1 DFQATT and CDR2 SNEGSKA (reference sequence). V was clipped by 1 base and J by 7 bases, with 11 bases between them. This CDR3 spans 13 amino acids.

The sample holds many counts of this clonotype. V is TRBV10-3 and J is TRBJ2-2, with D unresolved. V shed 8 bases and J shed 3 bases, with 10 bases lying between them. CDR1 and CDR2 (germline): ENHRY, SYGVKD. The length of the CDR3 is 13 residues. CDR3 amino acids: CAISVVDTGELFF. Written as DNA, the CDR3 is TGTGCCATCTCCGTAGTGGACACCGGGGAGCTGTTTTTT.

The chain combines TRBV20-1 with TRBJ2-2; 9 bases are a match to TRBD2. CDR3 size: 16 residues. CDR1 and CDR2 from the germline V gene are DFQATT and SNEGSKA (reference sequence). The junction had 4 bases not matched to a gene; V was cut back by 0 bases and J by 2 bases. The CDR3 region is CSARETSGLNTGELFF. In DNA, the CDR3 is TGCAGTGCTAGAGAGACTAGCGGACTCAACACCGGGGAGCTGTTTTTT.

This clonotype was recorded many times. DNA of the CDR3: TGTGCCAGCTCGCTAACAACAGGGAGCGAGACCCAGTACTTC. Translation gives CASSLTTGSETQYF. The J gene is TRBJ2-5, the V gene TRBV18; D is possibly TRBD1 (6 bases). V was trimmed by 6 bases and J by 5 bases, leaving 16 bases between them. Germline CDR1 and CDR2: KGHSH and LQKENI. The CDR3 loop spans 14 amino acids.

This clonotype was counted many times. The V gene is TRBV7-8, the J gene TRBJ2-5, with D unclear. V shed 2 bases and J shed 1 base, with 8 bases lying between them. Germline assignment: CDR1 SGHVS and CDR2 FQNEAQ. CDR3 length: 14 amino acids. The CDR3 reads CASSLRLSQETQYF. Written as DNA, the CDR3 is TGTGCCAGCAGCTTACGTCTCTCCCAAGAGACCCAGTACTTC.

The sample holds many counts of this clonotype. The chain has TRBV27 and TRBJ1-1; D possibly corresponds to TRBD1 (5 bases). Germline V gene data show CDR1 as MNHEY and CDR2 as SMNVEV (reference sequence). There are 14 residues in the CDR3. V was cut by 7 bases and J by 5 bases, with 17 bases left in between. DNA of the CDR3: TGTGCCAGCAAACCATCAAGGGGTTGGACTGAAGCTTTCTTT. The encoded protein is CASKPSRGWTEAFF.

The chain joins TRBV3-1 to TRBJ1-1, with a tentative D call TRBD1 (5 bases). Trimming left V 5 bases short and J 5 bases short, with 18 bases between. Germline V CDR1 and CDR2: LGHDT, YNNKEL (reference sequence). The CDR3 consists of 15 residues. The CDR3 DNA follows: TGTGCCAGCAGCTTCCCCGCCGGGGGTAGGACTGAAGCTTTCTTT. Translation gives CASSFPAGGRTEAFF.